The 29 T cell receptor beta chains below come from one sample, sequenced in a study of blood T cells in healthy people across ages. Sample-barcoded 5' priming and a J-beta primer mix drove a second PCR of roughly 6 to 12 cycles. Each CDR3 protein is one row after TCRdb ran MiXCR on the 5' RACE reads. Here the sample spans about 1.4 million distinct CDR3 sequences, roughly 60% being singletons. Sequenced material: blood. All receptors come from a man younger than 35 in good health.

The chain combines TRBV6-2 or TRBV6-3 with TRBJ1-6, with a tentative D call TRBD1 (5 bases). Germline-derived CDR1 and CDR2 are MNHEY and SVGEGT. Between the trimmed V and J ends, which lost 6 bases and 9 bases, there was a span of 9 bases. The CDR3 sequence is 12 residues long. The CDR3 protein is CASSLGVSPLHF. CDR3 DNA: TGTGCCAGCAGCTTAGGGGTTTCACCCCTCCACTTT.

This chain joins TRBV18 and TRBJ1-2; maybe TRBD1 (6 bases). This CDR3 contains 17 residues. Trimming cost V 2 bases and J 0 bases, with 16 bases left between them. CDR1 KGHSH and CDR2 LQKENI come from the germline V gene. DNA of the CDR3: TGTGCCAGCTCACCAACCATACAGGGATTAGCTAACTATGGCTACACCTTC. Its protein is CASSPTIQGLANYGYTF.

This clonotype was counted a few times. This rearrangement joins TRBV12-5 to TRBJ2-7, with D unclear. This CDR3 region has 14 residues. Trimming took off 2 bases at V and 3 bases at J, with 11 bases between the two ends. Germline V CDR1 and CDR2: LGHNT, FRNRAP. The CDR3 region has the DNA TGTGCTAGTGGTTTGTCAGGCTACCTCTACGAGCAGTACTTC. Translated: CASGLSGYLYEQYF.

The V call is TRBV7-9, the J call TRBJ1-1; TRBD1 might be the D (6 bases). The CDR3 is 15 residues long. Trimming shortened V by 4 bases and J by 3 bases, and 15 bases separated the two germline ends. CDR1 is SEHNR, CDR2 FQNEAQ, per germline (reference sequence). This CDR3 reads CASSSPVGGHTEAFF. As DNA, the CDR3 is TGTGCCAGCAGCTCCCCGGTGGGGGGGCACACTGAAGCTTTCTTT.

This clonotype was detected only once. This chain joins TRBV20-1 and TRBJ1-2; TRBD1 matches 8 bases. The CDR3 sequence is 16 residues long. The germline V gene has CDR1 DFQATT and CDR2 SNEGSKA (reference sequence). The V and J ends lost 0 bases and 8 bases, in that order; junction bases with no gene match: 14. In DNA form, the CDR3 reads TGCAGTGCTAGAGATTCCCGGGACAGGTCGACGGGAGGCTACACCTTC. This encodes CSARDSRDRSTGGYTF.

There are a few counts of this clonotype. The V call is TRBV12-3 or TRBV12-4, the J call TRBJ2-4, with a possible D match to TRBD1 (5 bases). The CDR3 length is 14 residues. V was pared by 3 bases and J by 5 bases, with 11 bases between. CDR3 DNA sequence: TGTGCCAGCAGTTTGCAAGGGGTCGAAAACATTCAGTACTTC. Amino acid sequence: CASSLQGVENIQYF.

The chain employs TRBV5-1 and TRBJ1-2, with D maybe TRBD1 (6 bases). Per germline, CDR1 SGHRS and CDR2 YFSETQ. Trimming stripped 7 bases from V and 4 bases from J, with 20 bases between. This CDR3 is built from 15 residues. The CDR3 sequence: CASGSATGTSYGYTF. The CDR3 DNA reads TGCGCCAGCGGCTCTGCGACAGGTACATCCTATGGCTACACCTTC.

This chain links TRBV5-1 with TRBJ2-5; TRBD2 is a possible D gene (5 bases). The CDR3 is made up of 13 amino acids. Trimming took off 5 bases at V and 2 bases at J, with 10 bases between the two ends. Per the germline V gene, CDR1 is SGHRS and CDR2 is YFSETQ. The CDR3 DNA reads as TGCGCCAGCAGGGAGGCAGTACAAGAGACCCAGTACTTC. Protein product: CASREAVQETQYF.

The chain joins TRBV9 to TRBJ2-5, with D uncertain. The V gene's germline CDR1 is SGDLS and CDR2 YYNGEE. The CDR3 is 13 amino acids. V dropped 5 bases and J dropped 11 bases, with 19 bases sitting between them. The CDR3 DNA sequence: TGTGCCAGCAGTCCTGCACCTTACAATGAGCAGTACTTC. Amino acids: CASSPAPYNEQYF.

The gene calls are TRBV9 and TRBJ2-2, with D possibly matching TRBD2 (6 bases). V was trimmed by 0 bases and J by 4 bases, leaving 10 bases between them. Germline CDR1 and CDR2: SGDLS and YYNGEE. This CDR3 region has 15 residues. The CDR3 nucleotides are TGTGCCAGCAGCGTAGCCGGGAGAGGCACCGGGGAGCTGTTTTTT. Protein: CASSVAGRGTGELFF.

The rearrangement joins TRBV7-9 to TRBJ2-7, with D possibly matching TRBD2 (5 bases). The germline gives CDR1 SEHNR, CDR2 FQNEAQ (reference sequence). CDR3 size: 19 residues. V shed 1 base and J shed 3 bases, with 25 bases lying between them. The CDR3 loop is CASSLEATPKTIPFYEQYF. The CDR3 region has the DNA TGTGCCAGCAGCTTAGAAGCCACTCCTAAGACTATTCCCTTCTACGAGCAGTACTTC.

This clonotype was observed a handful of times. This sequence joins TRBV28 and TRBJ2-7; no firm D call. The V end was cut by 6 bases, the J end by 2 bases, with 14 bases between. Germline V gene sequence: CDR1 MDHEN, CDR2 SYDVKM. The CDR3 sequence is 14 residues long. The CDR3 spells CASSLGPKTYEQYF. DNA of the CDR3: TGTGCCAGCAGCCTAGGACCTAAAACCTACGAGCAGTACTTC.

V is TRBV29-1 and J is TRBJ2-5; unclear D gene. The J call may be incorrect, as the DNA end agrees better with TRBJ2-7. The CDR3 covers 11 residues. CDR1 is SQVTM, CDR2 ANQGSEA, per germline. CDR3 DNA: TGCAGCGTTGAAGAGTGGTCCGAGCAGTACTTC. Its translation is CSVEEWSEQYF.

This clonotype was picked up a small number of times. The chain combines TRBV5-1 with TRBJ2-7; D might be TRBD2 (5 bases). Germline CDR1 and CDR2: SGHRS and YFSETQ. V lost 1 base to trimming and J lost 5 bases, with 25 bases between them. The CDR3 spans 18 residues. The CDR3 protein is CASSLLFGETDQPHEQYF. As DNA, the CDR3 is TGCGCCAGCAGCTTGTTGTTTGGGGAGACGGACCAACCCCACGAGCAGTACTTC.

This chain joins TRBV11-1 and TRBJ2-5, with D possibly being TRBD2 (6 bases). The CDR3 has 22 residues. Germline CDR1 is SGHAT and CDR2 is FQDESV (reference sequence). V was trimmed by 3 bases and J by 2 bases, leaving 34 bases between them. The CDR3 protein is CASSFSLSLHGHVGSSQETQYF. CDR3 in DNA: TGTGCCAGCAGCTTCAGCCTTTCGCTGCACGGCCACGTCGGGAGTAGTCAAGAGACCCAGTACTTC.

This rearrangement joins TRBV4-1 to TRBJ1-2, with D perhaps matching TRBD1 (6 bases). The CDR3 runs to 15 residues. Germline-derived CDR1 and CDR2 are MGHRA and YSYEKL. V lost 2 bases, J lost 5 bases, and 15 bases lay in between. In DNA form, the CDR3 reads TGCGCCAGCAGCCAATCTCACAGGGATGGTTATGGCTACACCTTC. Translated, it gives CASSQSHRDGYGYTF.

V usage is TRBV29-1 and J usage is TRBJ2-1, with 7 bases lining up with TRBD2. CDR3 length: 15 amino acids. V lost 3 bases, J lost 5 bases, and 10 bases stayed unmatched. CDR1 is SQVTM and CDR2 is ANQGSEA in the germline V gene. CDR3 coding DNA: TGCAGCGTTGATTGGGGTAGCGGGCCCAACAATGAGCAGTTCTTC. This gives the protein CSVDWGSGPNNEQFF.

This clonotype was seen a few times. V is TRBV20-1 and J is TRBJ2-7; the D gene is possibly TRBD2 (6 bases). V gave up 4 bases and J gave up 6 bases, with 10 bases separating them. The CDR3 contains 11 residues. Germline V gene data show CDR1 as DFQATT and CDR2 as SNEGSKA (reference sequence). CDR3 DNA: TGCAGTGCTACGGAGGGCTTCGAGCAGTACTTC. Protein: CSATEGFEQYF.

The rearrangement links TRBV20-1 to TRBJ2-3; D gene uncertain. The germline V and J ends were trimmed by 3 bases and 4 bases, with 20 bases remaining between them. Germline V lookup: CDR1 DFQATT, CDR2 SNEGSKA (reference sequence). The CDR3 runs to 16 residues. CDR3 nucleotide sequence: TGCAGTGCTAGTCCTTTAGGGTTTGCTGGTCCAGATACGCAGTATTTT. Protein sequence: CSASPLGFAGPDTQYF.

The CDR3 loop is CAISESVGTETQYF. CDR3 coding DNA: TGTGCCATCAGTGAGTCGGTAGGAACAGAGACCCAGTACTTC. The chain uses TRBV10-3 and TRBJ2-7; no firm D call. The J call may be in error: the DNA end matches TRBJ2-5 better. Germline V gene data show CDR1 as ENHRY and CDR2 as SYGVKD. This CDR3 has 14 residues.

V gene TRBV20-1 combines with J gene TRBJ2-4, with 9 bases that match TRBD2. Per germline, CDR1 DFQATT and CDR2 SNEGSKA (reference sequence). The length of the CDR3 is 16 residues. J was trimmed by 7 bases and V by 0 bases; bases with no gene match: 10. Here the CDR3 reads CSARDPLQREANIQYF. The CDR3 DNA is TGCAGTGCTAGAGATCCCCTCCAGCGGGAGGCTAACATTCAGTACTTC.

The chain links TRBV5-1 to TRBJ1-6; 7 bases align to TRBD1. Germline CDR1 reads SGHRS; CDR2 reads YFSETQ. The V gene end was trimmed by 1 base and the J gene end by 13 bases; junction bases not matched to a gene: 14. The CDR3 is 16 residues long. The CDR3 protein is CASSLTGRQGRLPLHF. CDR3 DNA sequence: TGCGCCAGCAGCTTGACAGGGAGACAGGGAAGACTGCCCCTCCACTTT.

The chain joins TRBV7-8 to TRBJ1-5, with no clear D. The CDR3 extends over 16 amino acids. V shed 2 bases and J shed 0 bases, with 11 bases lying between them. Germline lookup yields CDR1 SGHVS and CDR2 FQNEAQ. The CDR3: CASSLRESYSNQPQHF. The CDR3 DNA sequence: TGTGCCAGCAGCTTAAGGGAGAGTTATAGCAATCAGCCCCAGCATTTT.

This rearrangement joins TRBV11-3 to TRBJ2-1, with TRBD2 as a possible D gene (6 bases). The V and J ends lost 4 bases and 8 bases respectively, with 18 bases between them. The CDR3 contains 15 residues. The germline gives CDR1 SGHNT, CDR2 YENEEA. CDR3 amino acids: CASSSYGTSDDEQFF. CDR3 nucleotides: TGTGCCAGCAGCTCTTACGGGACTTCAGACGATGAGCAGTTCTTC.

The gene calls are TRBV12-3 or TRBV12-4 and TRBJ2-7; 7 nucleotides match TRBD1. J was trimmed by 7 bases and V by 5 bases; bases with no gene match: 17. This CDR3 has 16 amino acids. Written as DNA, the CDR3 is TGTGCCAGCAGTCCCTCGGGACAGAGGATCTACAATGAGCAGTACTTC. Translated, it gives CASSPSGQRIYNEQYF.

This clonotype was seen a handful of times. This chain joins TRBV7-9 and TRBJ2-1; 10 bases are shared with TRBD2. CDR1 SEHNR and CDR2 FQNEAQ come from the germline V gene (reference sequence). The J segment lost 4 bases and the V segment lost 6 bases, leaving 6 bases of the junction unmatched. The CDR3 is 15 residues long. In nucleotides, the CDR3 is TGTGCCAGCAGTTTCCTAGCGGGGGAGTACAATGAGCAGTTCTTC. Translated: CASSFLAGEYNEQFF.

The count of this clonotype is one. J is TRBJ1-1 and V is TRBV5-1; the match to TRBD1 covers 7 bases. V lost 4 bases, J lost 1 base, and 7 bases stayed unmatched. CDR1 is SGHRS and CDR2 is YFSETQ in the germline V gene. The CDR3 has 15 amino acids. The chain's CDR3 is CASSHGQAGNTEAFF. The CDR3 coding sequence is TGCGCCAGCAGCCACGGACAGGCGGGGAACACTGAAGCTTTCTTT.

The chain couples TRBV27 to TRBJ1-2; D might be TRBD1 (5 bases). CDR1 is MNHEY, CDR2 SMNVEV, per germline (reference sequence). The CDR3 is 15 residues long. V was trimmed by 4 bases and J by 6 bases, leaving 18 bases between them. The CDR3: CASSSEGGTGNGYTF. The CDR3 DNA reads TGTGCCAGCAGTTCCGAAGGCGGGACTGGGAATGGCTACACCTTC.

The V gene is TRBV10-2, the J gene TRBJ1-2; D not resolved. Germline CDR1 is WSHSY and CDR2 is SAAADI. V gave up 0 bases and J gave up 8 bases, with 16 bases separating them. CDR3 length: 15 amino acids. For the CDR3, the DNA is TGCGCCAGCAGTGAGTCGGGCAGGAGTTCGCGGGGCTACACCTTC. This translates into CASSESGRSSRGYTF.